What follows are 27 T cell receptor beta chains derived from one specimen sequenced in a study of cytomegalovirus exposure and HLA in healthy donors. PCR primers comprised 60 Vbeta and 13 Jbeta primers. The repertoire was sequenced with immunoSEQ multiplex PCR; TCRdb's copy has only in-frame clones and lacks some. Of roughly 190,000 clones in the sample, approximately 80% are singletons; the top ten hold roughly 13%. The sequenced sample was PBMCs. The receptors originated from a woman in her twenties or thirties in good health and CMV-seropositive.

There are a few counts of this clone. CDR3 loop: CASSRMPGVVRETQYF. In nucleotides, the CDR3 is TGTGCCAGCAGTCGTATGCCCGGGGTTGTTCGGGAGACCCAGTACTTC. The rearrangement joins TRBV9 to TRBJ2-5; D might be TRBD2 (5 bases). CDR3 size: 16 residues. The germline V and J ends were trimmed by 5 bases and 5 bases, with 22 bases remaining between them. Germline-derived CDR1 and CDR2 are SGDLS and YYNGEE.

This clone has only one observation. V and J are TRBV30 and TRBJ2-2; D is perhaps TRBD1 (6 bases). The CDR3 consists of 16 residues. Trimming cost V 5 bases and J 4 bases, with 20 bases left between them. Per germline, CDR1 GTSNPN and CDR2 SVGIG (reference sequence). The CDR3, as DNA: TGTGCCTGGGGCAGATTCGGACAGCAGGGCACCGGGGAGCTGTTTTTT. Translated, it gives CAWGRFGQQGTGELFF.

This clone was observed a few times. The chain couples TRBV28 to TRBJ2-2; 9 positions agree with TRBD1. Unmatched junction bases numbered 11, after V lost 4 bases and J lost 5 bases. CDR3 size: 17 residues. Germline V gene data show CDR1 as MDHEN and CDR2 as SYDVKM. The CDR3 protein is CASSSQGAWSGTGELFF. The DNA for the CDR3 is TGTGCCAGCAGTTCACAGGGGGCTTGGAGCGGGACCGGGGAGCTGTTTTTT.

This chain connects TRBV27 to TRBJ2-2, with a tentative D call TRBD2 (5 bases). The length of the CDR3 is 14 residues. V was pared by 2 bases and J by 5 bases, with 9 bases between. Germline V CDR1 and CDR2: MNHEY, SMNVEV (reference sequence). The DNA for the CDR3 is TGTGCCAGCAGTTTAATCGGGAAGACCGGGGAGCTGTTTTTT. It is translated as CASSLIGKTGELFF.

There are a few counts of this clone. The same CDR3 also results from other DNA sequences found in this sample. V and J are TRBV7-6 and TRBJ2-7; D possibly corresponds to TRBD1 (7 bases). V dropped 0 bases and J dropped 6 bases, with 9 bases sitting between them. Germline CDR1 and CDR2: SGHVS and FNYEAQ. The CDR3 spans 13 residues. The chain's CDR3 is CASSLAQGGEQYF. Here the CDR3 DNA reads TGTGCCAGCAGCTTAGCTCAGGGGGGCGAGCAGTACTTC.

J is TRBJ1-1 and V is TRBV14; D may be TRBD1 (5 bases). Trimming shortened V by 0 bases and J by 4 bases, and 18 bases separated the two germline ends. The CDR3 is 17 residues long. Germline lookup yields CDR1 SGHDN and CDR2 FVKESK. The CDR3, as DNA: TGTGCCAGCAGCCAAGATATGGGCTCAGGGTTGAGCACTGAAGCTTTCTTT. Protein: CASSQDMGSGLSTEAFF.

The rearrangement uses TRBV11-3 and TRBJ2-1, with 10 nucleotides matching TRBD2. The ends lost 5 bases at V and 8 bases at J; junction bases unmatched: 12. The CDR3 has 16 amino acids. Germline CDR1 reads SGHNT; CDR2 reads YENEEA. CDR3 in amino acids: CASSPIASGRNHEQFF. The CDR3 bases are TGTGCCAGCAGCCCAATTGCTAGCGGGAGAAACCATGAGCAGTTCTTC.

This clone has more than one count but fewer than ten. The chain is built from TRBV29-1 and TRBJ2-1, with 16 bases lining up with TRBD2. Germline values: CDR1 SQVTM, CDR2 ANQGSEA. The V gene end was trimmed by 7 bases and the J gene end by 4 bases; junction bases not matched to a gene: 7. This CDR3 has 16 residues. CDR3 sequence (DNA): TGCAGCGCCCCGGGACTAGCGGGAGGGGTATACAATGAGCAGTTCTTC. Encoded protein: CSAPGLAGGVYNEQFF.

V is TRBV18 and J is TRBJ2-6; no reliable D call. Germline CDR1 is KGHSH and CDR2 is LQKENI. Trimming cost V 3 bases and J 2 bases, with 5 bases left between them. The CDR3 has 14 amino acids. CDR3 protein: CASSPLAGANVLTF. In DNA, the CDR3 is TGTGCCAGCTCACCCCTCGCTGGGGCCAACGTCCTGACTTTC.

This sequence joins TRBV21-1 and TRBJ2-1; the table's D call of TRBD1 was not tested on the DNA. TRBV21-1 is annotated as a pseudogene. The CDR3 contains 18 residues. CDR3 region: CASSKEETGEIKYNEQFF. Written as DNA, the CDR3 is TGTGCCAGCAGCAAAGAGGAAACAGGGGAAATAAAATACAATGAGCAGTTCTTC.

The V gene is TRBV6-6, the J gene TRBJ1-4; D unclear. Trimming cost V 4 bases and J 8 bases, with 8 bases left between them. The CDR3 extends over 12 amino acids. Germline loops: CDR1 MNHNY, CDR2 SVGAGI (reference sequence). The DNA of the CDR3 is TGTGCCAGCAGTTTAAGAGGAGAAAAACTGTTTTTT. This codes for CASSLRGEKLFF.

The chain carries TRBV6-1 and TRBJ1-3; 7 nucleotides match TRBD1. Trimming at V came to 7 bases and at J to 4 bases, leaving 4 bases not matched to a gene. Looked up from germline, CDR1 is MNHNS and CDR2 is SASEGT. The CDR3 extends over 13 amino acids. In nucleotides, the CDR3 is TGTGCCAGCAACAGGGGTTACGGAAACACCATATATTTT. This translates into CASNRGYGNTIYF.

The chain recombines TRBV7-2 with TRBJ1-4; 11 bases align to TRBD1. The germline CDR1 and CDR2 sequences are SGHTA and FQGNSA. This CDR3 comprises 15 residues. The trim removed 3 bases at V and 6 bases at J, leaving 3 bases unmatched. In DNA form, the CDR3 reads TGTGCCAGCAGCTTGGACAGGGGGCGTTATGAAAAACTGTTTTTT. It encodes CASSLDRGRYEKLFF. Full variable domain (remainder filled in from reference TRBV7-2 and TRBJ1-4): GAGVSQSPSNKVTEKGKDVELRCDPISGHTALYWYRQSLGQGLEFLIYFQGNSAPDKSGLPSDRFSAERTGGSVSTLTIQRTQQEDSAVYLCASSLDRGRYEKLFFGSGTQLSVL.

This chain connects TRBV5-1 to TRBJ1-4; 7 bases agree with TRBD1. V dropped 2 bases and J dropped 8; count of bases not matched to a gene: 9. Germline V lookup: CDR1 SGHRS, CDR2 YFSETQ. The CDR3 is 15 residues long. As DNA, the CDR3 is TGCGCCAGCAGCTTACAGGGGTCTCCTGGGGAAAAACTGTTTTTT. As protein: CASSLQGSPGEKLFF.

This chain uses TRBV10-2 with TRBJ1-1, with 7 bases that match TRBD1. Trimming took 6 bases from V and 1 from J; bases not matched to a gene: 5. The CDR3 is 14 residues long. CDR1 is WSHSY, CDR2 SAAADI, per germline. CDR3 in DNA: TGCGCCAGCAGCAGGGGACAGCCGAACACTGAAGCTTTCTTT. As protein: CASSRGQPNTEAFF.

The chain has TRBV6-1 and TRBJ1-1, with D tentatively TRBD1 (5 bases). Trimming left V 0 bases short and J 1 base short, with 9 bases between. Germline CDR1 MNHNS, CDR2 SASEGT. This CDR3 is 15 amino acids long. CDR3 residues: CASSEARGGNTEAFF. CDR3 bases: TGTGCCAGCAGTGAAGCGCGGGGCGGGAACACTGAAGCTTTCTTT.

V gene TRBV18 combines with J gene TRBJ1-4; D remains unclear. This CDR3 contains 15 residues. Germline V gene lookup returns CDR1 KGHSH and CDR2 LQKENI. The ends were cut back, 2 bases at V and 0 bases at J, with 7 bases in the middle. Here the CDR3 reads CASSPSESTNEKLFF. The CDR3 DNA reads TGTGCCAGCTCACCATCGGAGTCAACTAATGAAAAACTGTTTTTT.

The V gene is TRBV19, the J gene TRBJ1-1; 8 nucleotides line up with TRBD1. V shed 6 bases and J 5 bases; nucleotides not matched to a gene: 14. The CDR3 loop spans 16 amino acids. The germline gives CDR1 LNHDA, CDR2 SQIVND (reference sequence). The CDR3 region has the DNA TGTGCCAGTAGCCGACTCCCCCCACAGGGGGGGACTGAAGCTTTCTTT. Residues: CASSRLPPQGGTEAFF.

The V gene is TRBV4-2, the J gene TRBJ2-5, with 9 bases matching TRBD2. J lost 7 bases, V lost 0 bases, and 6 bases had no gene match. Per the germline V gene, CDR1 is LGHNA and CDR2 is YNFKEQ. CDR3 length: 15 residues. The CDR3 spells CASSQERGGPSTQYF. The CDR3 DNA follows: TGTGCCAGCAGCCAAGAGCGGGGGGGACCCTCGACCCAGTACTTC.

This clone was recorded a few times. This chain uses TRBV4-3 with TRBJ2-7; 7 bases are a match to TRBD2. This CDR3 contains 15 residues. The V gene end was trimmed by 3 bases and the J gene end by 3 bases; junction bases not matched to a gene: 8. Per the germline V gene, CDR1 is LGHNA and CDR2 is YSLEER. CDR3 protein: CASSHWPLAVYEQYF. The DNA of the CDR3 is TGCGCCAGCAGCCACTGGCCCCTAGCGGTCTACGAGCAGTACTTC.

The V gene is TRBV7-9, the J gene TRBJ1-1, with D uncertain. Germline V lookup: CDR1 SEHNR, CDR2 FQNEAQ (reference sequence). This CDR3 contains 13 residues. Trimming took 0 bases from V and 2 from J, leaving 4 bases between them. DNA of the CDR3: TGTGCCAGCAGCTTAGCGCTAAACACTGAAGCTTTCTTT. Its protein product is CASSLALNTEAFF.

This clone was seen just once. The chain couples TRBV18 to TRBJ1-4, with TRBD1 matching over 7 bases. CDR3 length: 15 residues. V lost 4 bases to trimming and J lost 7 bases; unmatched junction nucleotides: 9. CDR1 KGHSH and CDR2 LQKENI come from the germline V gene. The CDR3 here is CASSLRGGDGEKLFF. CDR3 nucleotides: TGTGCCAGCTCACTACGAGGGGGCGACGGTGAAAAACTGTTTTTT.

The chain has TRBV29-1 and TRBJ2-7; 7 bases fit TRBD2. The germline V gene encodes CDR1 SQVTM and CDR2 ANQGSEA. This CDR3 is built from 12 residues. V shed 6 bases, J shed 4 bases, and the junction held 6 bases outside the gene matches. DNA for the CDR3: TGCAGCGTCTGGGACTACCCTTACGAGCAGTACTTC. This encodes CSVWDYPYEQYF.

This clone was found a few times. V usage is TRBV11-3 and J usage is TRBJ2-7, with D tentatively TRBD2 (6 bases). CDR3 length: 14 residues. CDR1 is SGHNT, CDR2 YENEEA, per germline. V lost 3 bases to trimming and J lost 7 bases, with 16 bases between them. The CDR3 loop is CASSLGRTPGEQYF. In DNA, the CDR3 is TGTGCCAGCAGCTTGGGGAGGACCCCCGGGGAGCAGTACTTC. Variable domain in full (rest from reference TRBV11-3 and TRBJ2-7): EAGVVQSPRYKIIEKKQPVAFWCNPISGHNTLYWYLQNLGQGPELLIRYENEEAVDDSQLPKDRFSAERLKGVDSTLKIQPAELGDSAVYLCASSLGRTPGEQYFGPGTRLTVT.

The chain has TRBV6-5 and TRBJ2-1; TRBD2 aligns across 9 bases. The germline V gene has CDR1 MNHEY and CDR2 SVGAGI. The CDR3 runs 14 residues. V gave up 6 bases and J gave up 7 bases; unmatched junction bases: 7. CDR3 sequence (DNA): TGTGCCAGCAGCATCGCGGGGGGGATAAATGAGCAGTTCTTC. Amino acids: CASSIAGGINEQFF.

The rearrangement links TRBV6-6 to TRBJ2-1; 10 bases fit TRBD2. In germline, CDR1 is MNHNY, CDR2 SVGAGI (reference sequence). This CDR3 is built from 16 residues. V shed 6 bases, J shed 6 bases, and the junction held 11 bases outside the gene matches. CDR3 DNA: TGTGCCAGCAGGACGAAAGCGGGGGGGCCGGGCAATGAGCAGTTCTTC. It yields the protein CASRTKAGGPGNEQFF.

The chain joins TRBV2 to TRBJ2-7; TRBD2 agrees at 8 bases. The J segment lost 7 bases and the V segment lost 4 bases, leaving 9 bases of the junction unmatched. The germline V gene encodes CDR1 SNHLY and CDR2 FYNNEI. This CDR3 contains 14 residues. The CDR3 reads CASSAVLAESEQYF. The CDR3 DNA follows: TGTGCCAGCAGTGCCGTACTAGCGGAGTCAGAGCAGTACTTC.